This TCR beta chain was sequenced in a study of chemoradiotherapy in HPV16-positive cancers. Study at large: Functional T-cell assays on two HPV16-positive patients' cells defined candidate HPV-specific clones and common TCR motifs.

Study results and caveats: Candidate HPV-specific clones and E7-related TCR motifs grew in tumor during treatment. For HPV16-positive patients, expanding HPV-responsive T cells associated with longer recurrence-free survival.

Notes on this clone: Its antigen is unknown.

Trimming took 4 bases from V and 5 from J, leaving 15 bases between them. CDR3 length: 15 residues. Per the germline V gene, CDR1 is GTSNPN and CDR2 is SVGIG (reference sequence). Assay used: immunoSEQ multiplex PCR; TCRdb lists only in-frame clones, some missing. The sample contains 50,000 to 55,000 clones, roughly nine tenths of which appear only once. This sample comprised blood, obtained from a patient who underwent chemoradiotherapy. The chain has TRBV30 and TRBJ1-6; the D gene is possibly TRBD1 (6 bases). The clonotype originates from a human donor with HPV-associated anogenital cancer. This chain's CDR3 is CAWTSGGGHNSPLHF. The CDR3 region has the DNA TGTGCCTGGACCTCCGGAGGGGGGCATAATTCACCCCTCCACTTT.